This T cell receptor beta chain stems from a study of CD8+ T cells in alopecia areata. Turning to the study itself: Treatment of the treated patients consisted of oral tofacitinib, 5 to 10 mg twice daily. Study outcomes and limitations: Across lesional scalp, and particularly alopecia totalis/universalis, clonality surpassed that of normal scalp.

Notes on this clone: The target antigen is unknown.

RNA extraction was followed by reverse transcription into cDNA, which acted as the sequencing template. The method was immunoSEQ multiplex PCR; TCRdb's version includes in-frame clones alone and lacks a portion of them. This table has 15,000 to 20,000 clones, 60% to 80% appearing once. It was from alopecia areata patients that lesional scalp punch biopsies and peripheral blood were collected. The starting material was skin, obtained at week 0. The TCR was taken from a human donor with alopecia areata.

The CDR3 spells CASSYSASVFSPLHF. DNA of the CDR3: TGTGCCAGCAGTTACTCGGCCTCAGTGTTTTCACCCCTCCACTTT. The chain joins TRBV6-5 to TRBJ1-6; no firm D call. V was trimmed by 0 bases and J by 9 bases, leaving 12 bases between them. This CDR3 contains 15 residues. Looked up from germline, CDR1 is MNHEY and CDR2 is SVGAGI.